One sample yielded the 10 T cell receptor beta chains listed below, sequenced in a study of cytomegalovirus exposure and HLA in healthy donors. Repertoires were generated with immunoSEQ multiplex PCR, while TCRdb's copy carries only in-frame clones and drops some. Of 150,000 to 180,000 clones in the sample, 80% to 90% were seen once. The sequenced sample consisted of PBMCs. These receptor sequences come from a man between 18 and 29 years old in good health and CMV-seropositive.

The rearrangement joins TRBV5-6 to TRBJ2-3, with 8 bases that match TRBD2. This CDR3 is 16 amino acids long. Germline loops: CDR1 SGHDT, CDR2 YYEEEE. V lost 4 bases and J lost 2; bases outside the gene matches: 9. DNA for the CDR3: TGTGCCAGCAGCCCGGTCACTAGCGGATTCACAGATACGCAGTATTTT. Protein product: CASSPVTSGFTDTQYF.

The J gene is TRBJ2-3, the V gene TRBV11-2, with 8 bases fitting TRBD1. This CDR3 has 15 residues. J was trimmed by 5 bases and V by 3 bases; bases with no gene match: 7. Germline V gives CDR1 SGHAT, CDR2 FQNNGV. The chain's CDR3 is CASSFWQGARDTQYF. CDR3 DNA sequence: TGTGCCAGCAGCTTCTGGCAGGGGGCGAGAGATACGCAGTATTTT.

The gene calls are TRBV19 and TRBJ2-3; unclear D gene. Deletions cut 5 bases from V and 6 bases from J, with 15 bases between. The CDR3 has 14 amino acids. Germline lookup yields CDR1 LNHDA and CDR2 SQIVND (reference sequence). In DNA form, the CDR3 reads TGTGCCAGTAGTGCAGGTATAGTACGGGATACGCAGTATTTT. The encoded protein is CASSAGIVRDTQYF.

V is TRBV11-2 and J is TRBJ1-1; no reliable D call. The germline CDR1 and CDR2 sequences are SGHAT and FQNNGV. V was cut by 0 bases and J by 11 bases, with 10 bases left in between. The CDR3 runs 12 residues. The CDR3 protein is CASSLDRHGAFF. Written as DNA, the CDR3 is TGTGCCAGCAGCTTAGACCGTCATGGCGCTTTCTTT.

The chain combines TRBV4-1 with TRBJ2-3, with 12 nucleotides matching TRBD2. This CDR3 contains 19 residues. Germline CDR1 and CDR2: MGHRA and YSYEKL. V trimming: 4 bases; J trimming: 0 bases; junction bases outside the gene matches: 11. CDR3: CASSLPCVGTSGSTDTQYF. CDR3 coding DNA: TGCGCCAGCAGCCTCCCTTGTGTTGGGACTAGCGGGAGCACAGATACGCAGTATTTT.

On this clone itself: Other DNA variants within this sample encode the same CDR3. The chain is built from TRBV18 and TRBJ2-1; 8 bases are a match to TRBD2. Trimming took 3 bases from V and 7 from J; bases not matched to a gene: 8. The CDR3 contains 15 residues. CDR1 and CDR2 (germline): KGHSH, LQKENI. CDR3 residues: CASSPPSVAGNEQFF. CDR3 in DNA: TGTGCCAGCTCACCGCCGTCGGTAGCGGGGAATGAGCAGTTCTTC.

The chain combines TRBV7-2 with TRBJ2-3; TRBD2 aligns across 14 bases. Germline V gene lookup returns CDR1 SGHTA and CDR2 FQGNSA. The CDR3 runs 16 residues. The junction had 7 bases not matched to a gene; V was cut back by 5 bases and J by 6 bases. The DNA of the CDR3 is TGTGCCAGCAGCGGACTAGCGGGGGGCCCCCCGGATACGCAGTATTTT. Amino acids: CASSGLAGGPPDTQYF.

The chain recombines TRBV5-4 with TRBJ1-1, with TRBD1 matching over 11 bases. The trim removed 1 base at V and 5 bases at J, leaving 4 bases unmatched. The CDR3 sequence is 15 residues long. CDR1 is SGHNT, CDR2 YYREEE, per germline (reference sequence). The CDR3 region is CASSLKDRGQTEAFF. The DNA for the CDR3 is TGTGCCAGCAGCTTGAAGGACAGGGGGCAAACTGAAGCTTTCTTT. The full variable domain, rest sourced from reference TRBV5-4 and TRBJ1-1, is ETGVTQSPTHLIKTRGQQVTLRCSSQSGHNTVSWYQQALGQGPQFIFQYYREEENGRGNFPPRFSGLQFPNYSSELNVNALELDDSALYLCASSLKDRGQTEAFFGQGTRLTVV.

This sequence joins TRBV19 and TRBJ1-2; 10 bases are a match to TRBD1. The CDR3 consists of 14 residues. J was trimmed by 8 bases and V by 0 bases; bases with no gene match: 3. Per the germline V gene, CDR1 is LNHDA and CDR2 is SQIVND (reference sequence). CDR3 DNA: TGTGCCAGTAGTATAGAGGGGACAGGGGACGGCTACACCTTC. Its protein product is CASSIEGTGDGYTF. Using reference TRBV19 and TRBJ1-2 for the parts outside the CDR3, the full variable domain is DGGITQSPKYLFRKEGQNVTLSCEQNLNHDAMYWYRQDPGQGLRLIYYSQIVNDFQKGDIAEGYSVSREKKESFPLTVTSAQKNPTAFYLCASSIEGTGDGYTFGSGTRLTVV.

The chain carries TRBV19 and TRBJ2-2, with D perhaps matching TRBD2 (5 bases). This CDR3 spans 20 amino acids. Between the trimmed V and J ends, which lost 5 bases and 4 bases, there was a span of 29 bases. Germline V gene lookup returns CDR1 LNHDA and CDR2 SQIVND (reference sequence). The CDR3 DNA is TGTGCCAGTAGTCCGACCACGCTTTACGAGGGAATTCTCGGCACCGGGGAGCTGTTTTTT. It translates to CASSPTTLYEGILGTGELFF.